What follows are 25 T cell receptor beta chains derived from one specimen sequenced in a study of beta chain features in type 1 diabetes. Since all of the isolated RNA was reverse transcribed, expressed TCRB transcripts were what got sequenced. TCRdb's copy holds only in-frame clones and misses some; the assay was immunoSEQ multiplex PCR. The sample carries nearly 700,000 clones, 13% recorded once. Their antigens remain unidentified. Points from the study as a whole: TCRB CDR3s were moderately but significantly shorter in Type 1 diabetes patients in all four CD4+ subsets.

The material sequenced was naive CD4+ T cells from blood. The receptors here all came from a man younger than 30 with type 1 diabetes.

Of note for this clone: Germline and junction disagree at one end, which may indicate a read error. This chain links TRBV9 with TRBJ1-6; D is uncertain. CDR3 length: 17 amino acids. CDR1 is SGDLS, CDR2 YYNGEE, per germline. The CDR3 DNA reads TGTGCCAGCAGCAAAGCCCCCCAGGAAGGGTATAGTTCACCCCTCCACTTT. Its translation is CASSKAPQEGYSSPLHF.

The rearrangement links TRBV25-1 to TRBJ1-2; TRBD1 is a possible D gene (5 bases). CDR3 length: 15 residues. The germline V and J ends were trimmed by 3 bases and 6 bases, with 17 bases remaining between them. In germline, CDR1 is MGHDK, CDR2 SYGVNS. This chain's CDR3 is CASSDPGAGRDGYTF. The CDR3 DNA reads TGTGCCAGCAGTGACCCTGGGGCAGGGCGGGATGGCTACACCTTC.

V and J are TRBV7-8 and TRBJ1-4, with a possible D match to TRBD1 (6 bases). The CDR3 is 14 amino acids. Germline V lookup: CDR1 SGHVS, CDR2 FQNEAQ. Between the trimmed V and J ends, which lost 7 bases and 3 bases, there was a span of 12 bases. Here the CDR3 reads CASTHRVANEKLFF. CDR3 sequence (DNA): TGTGCCAGCACCCACAGGGTGGCTAATGAAAAACTGTTTTTT.

In DNA, the CDR3 is TGTGCCAGTAGTATTTGGCAGAAATACACCGGGGAGCTGTTTTTT. Translating gives CASSIWQKYTGELFF. V gene TRBV19 combines with J gene TRBJ2-2; D unclear. Germline lookup yields CDR1 LNHDA and CDR2 SQIVND (reference sequence). This CDR3 contains 15 residues. The V gene lost 3 bases and the J gene lost 3 bases, with 11 bases spanning the gap.

Only a few counts were recorded for this clone. The CDR3 region is CATSSGRDGDMAFF. The CDR3 DNA follows: TGTGCCACCAGCAGCGGGAGGGACGGTGACATGGCTTTCTTT. This chain joins TRBV15 and TRBJ1-1, with a possible D match to TRBD1 (5 bases). Between the trimmed V and J ends, which lost 3 bases and 11 bases, there was a span of 19 bases. The CDR3 is 14 residues long. CDR1 LNHNV and CDR2 YYDKDF come from the germline V gene (reference sequence).

This clone was found a few times. The genes are TRBV7-9 and TRBJ2-1; 9 bases match TRBD1. The CDR3 runs 15 residues. V lost 8 bases, J lost 0 bases, and 5 bases stayed unmatched. Germline CDR1 SEHNR, CDR2 FQNEAQ (reference sequence). The CDR3 sequence is CASQTGGGSYNEQFF. DNA for the CDR3: TGTGCCAGCCAGACAGGGGGAGGCTCCTACAATGAGCAGTTCTTC.

V is TRBV6-5 and J is TRBJ2-3; TRBD1 is a possible D gene (5 bases). The CDR3 length is 16 residues. V was trimmed by 4 bases and J by 1 base, leaving 15 bases between them. Germline loops: CDR1 MNHEY, CDR2 SVGAGI. The CDR3 bases are TGTGCCAGCAGTTCGCGACAGTCCTCGGGCACAGATACGCAGTATTTT. Translated, it gives CASSSRQSSGTDTQYF.

The chain combines TRBV29-1 with TRBJ1-2, with D unresolved. The germline V gene has CDR1 SQVTM and CDR2 ANQGSEA. This CDR3 is built from 12 residues. Deletions cut 1 base from V and 2 bases from J, with 5 bases between. CDR3 residues: CSVEGLNYGYTF. The CDR3 DNA follows: TGCAGCGTTGAAGGGCTCAACTATGGCTACACCTTC.

The CDR3 here is CASSVQGGDTQYF. Here the CDR3 DNA reads TGTGCCAGCAGTGTCCAGGGAGGGGATACGCAGTATTTT. V and J are TRBV2 and TRBJ2-3, with 7 bases that match TRBD2. This CDR3 comprises 13 residues. Germline values: CDR1 SNHLY, CDR2 FYNNEI. With V trimmed by 4 bases and J by 6 bases, 4 bases remained unmatched.

The chain links TRBV5-4 to TRBJ2-3; 8 bases are shared with TRBD1. CDR3 length: 17 amino acids. The V gene end was trimmed by 4 bases and the J gene end by 4 bases; junction bases not matched to a gene: 14. The germline gives CDR1 SGHNT, CDR2 YYREEE (reference sequence). CDR3 in DNA: TGTGCCAGCAGCCCACTAGGAAGGCAGGGGGCCGCAGATACGCAGTATTTT. It codes for CASSPLGRQGAADTQYF.

The chain recombines TRBV27 with TRBJ2-3; no clear D. V was trimmed by 4 bases and J by 6 bases, leaving 8 bases between them. The CDR3 covers 12 residues. Germline V lookup: CDR1 MNHEY, CDR2 SMNVEV (reference sequence). The CDR3 DNA sequence: TGTGCCAGCAGTTCCATTGGGGATACGCAGTATTTT. This sequence encodes CASSSIGDTQYF.

J is TRBJ1-6 and V is TRBV2; no clear D. CDR3 length: 14 amino acids. The ends were cut back, 3 bases at V and 7 bases at J, with 10 bases in the middle. Germline-derived CDR1 and CDR2 are SNHLY and FYNNEI. The CDR3 here is CASSEVVGNSPLHF. The CDR3 nucleotides read TGTGCCAGCAGTGAGGTGGTGGGGAATTCACCCCTCCACTTT.

In DNA, the CDR3 is TGCAGCGCCCCCGGGCGGTATGGCTACACCTTC. Encoded protein: CSAPGRYGYTF. The gene calls are TRBV29-1 and TRBJ1-2, with D hard to call. The ends were cut back, 7 bases at V and 5 bases at J, with 11 bases in the middle. Germline V gene sequence: CDR1 SQVTM, CDR2 ANQGSEA. CDR3 length: 11 amino acids.

This clone was found a few times. The rearrangement uses TRBV7-9 and TRBJ1-1; no clear D. Trimming took 7 bases from V and 4 from J, leaving 10 bases between them. This CDR3 is built from 12 residues. The germline V gene has CDR1 SEHNR and CDR2 FQNEAQ (reference sequence). The CDR3, as DNA: TGTGCCAGCACCCCGAAAGCCACTGAAGCTTTCTTT. This sequence encodes CASTPKATEAFF.

The V and J genes are TRBV14 and TRBJ2-5; no definite D call. This CDR3 has 11 amino acids. Trimming pared 6 bases from V and 5 bases from J, leaving 7 bases between. In germline, CDR1 is SGHDN, CDR2 FVKESK. This chain's CDR3 is CASRQSETQYF. Here the CDR3 DNA reads TGTGCCAGCAGACAATCCGAGACCCAGTACTTC.

The chain couples TRBV2 to TRBJ2-4; D is possibly TRBD1 or TRBD2 (5 bases each). The CDR3 is made up of 15 amino acids. CDR1 is SNHLY and CDR2 is FYNNEI in the germline V gene. V was pared by 6 bases and J by 0 bases, with 12 bases between. The CDR3 protein is CASRASGTAKNIQYF. Written as DNA, the CDR3 is TGTGCCAGCAGGGCGTCGGGGACAGCCAAAAACATTCAGTACTTC.

The genes are TRBV10-3 and TRBJ1-1; D call uncertain. The CDR3 contains 14 residues. In germline, CDR1 is ENHRY, CDR2 SYGVKD. V lost 3 bases to trimming and J lost 0 bases, with 8 bases between them. CDR3 sequence: CAISDNNLNTEAFF. DNA of the CDR3: TGTGCCATCAGTGACAACAATTTGAACACTGAAGCTTTCTTT.

This rearrangement joins TRBV29-1 to TRBJ2-7; 7 bases are a match to TRBD2. CDR1 is SQVTM and CDR2 is ANQGSEA in the germline V gene. The junction had 10 bases not matched to a gene; V was cut back by 6 bases and J by 5 bases. This CDR3 spans 13 amino acids. CDR3 protein: CSVGLGGFDEQYF. CDR3 nucleotide sequence: TGCAGCGTCGGGTTGGGAGGGTTCGACGAGCAGTACTTC.

CDR3 region: CAWATGSHEQYF. The CDR3 DNA sequence: TGTGCCTGGGCAACAGGGTCCCACGAGCAGTACTTC. The rearrangement joins TRBV30 to TRBJ2-5; D might be TRBD1 (6 bases). The J call may be wrong; the DNA end is better matched by TRBJ2-7. Germline values: CDR1 GTSNPN, CDR2 SVGIG (reference sequence). The CDR3 consists of 12 residues.

This clone occurred a few times. J is TRBJ2-7 and V is TRBV12-5; unclear D gene. Deletions cut 3 bases from V and 3 bases from J, with 9 bases between. Germline lookup yields CDR1 LGHNT and CDR2 FRNRAP. This CDR3 contains 13 residues. The CDR3: CASGLTGGYEQYF. DNA of the CDR3: TGTGCTAGTGGTTTAACGGGTGGCTACGAGCAGTACTTC.

V gene TRBV21-1 combines with J gene TRBJ2-5. TRBV21-1 is a documented pseudogene. This CDR3 spans 12 amino acids. For the CDR3, the DNA is TGTGCCAGCAGCAAGTGGAAAGAGACCCAGTACTTC. This sequence encodes CASSKWKETQYF.

Only a few counts were recorded for this clone. V is TRBV30 and J is TRBJ1-2, with D unclear. The germline V gene has CDR1 GTSNPN and CDR2 SVGIG (reference sequence). CDR3 length equals 13 residues. The V end was cut by 3 bases, the J end by 13 bases, with 21 bases between. CDR3 sequence reads: CAWSARVQPVSTF. As DNA, the CDR3 is TGTGCCTGGAGCGCTCGGGTCCAGCCAGTGAGCACCTTC.

The sample holds a few counts of this clone. The gene calls are TRBV25-1 and TRBJ2-6; D gene uncertain. V dropped 4 bases and J dropped 3 bases, with 4 bases sitting between them. Germline assignment: CDR1 MGHDK and CDR2 SYGVNS. The CDR3 spans 13 residues. CDR3 region: CASSVLGANVLTF. CDR3 nucleotides: TGTGCCAGCAGTGTGCTTGGGGCCAACGTCCTGACTTTC.

In its sample, this clone was seen a few times. This sample includes further DNA sequences coding for the same CDR3. The chain recombines TRBV10-3 with TRBJ2-7; D ambiguous. Per the germline V gene, CDR1 is ENHRY and CDR2 is SYGVKD. The ends were cut back, 0 bases at V and 4 bases at J, with 4 bases in the middle. The CDR3 length is 12 residues. The CDR3 sequence: CAISESGYEQYF. In DNA form, the CDR3 reads TGTGCCATCAGTGAGTCGGGATACGAGCAGTACTTC.

To note about this clone: Additional DNA sequences in this sample encode the identical CDR3. The chain combines TRBV9 with TRBJ2-3, with D possibly matching TRBD2 (6 bases). Germline V gene data show CDR1 as SGDLS and CDR2 as YYNGEE. This CDR3 contains 15 residues. Deletions cut 0 bases from V and 3 bases from J, with 11 bases between. The CDR3 loop reads CASSVGLAPTDTQYF. CDR3 coding DNA: TGTGCCAGCAGCGTAGGGCTAGCGCCAACAGATACGCAGTATTTT.